Described below is a single T cell receptor beta chain sequence and its context. The V and J ends lost 5 bases and 6 bases respectively, with 10 bases between them. The V gene's germline CDR1 is SGHTA and CDR2 FQGNSA. The CDR3 loop spans 13 amino acids. Repertoires were generated with immunoSEQ multiplex PCR, while TCRdb's copy carries only in-frame clones and drops some. The sample holds 70,000 to 85,000 clones, roughly 88% seen once. The sample is drawn from a study of control samples from healthy donors and cancer patients. The specimen sequenced was PBMCs. V is TRBV7-2 and J is TRBJ2-2, with D uncertain. The sequence was obtained from a man aged 60-69 years with head and neck cancer. The CDR3 DNA reads TGTGCCAGCAGCCCCCACATAGCCGGGGAGCTGTTTTTT. Its protein product is CASSPHIAGELFF.